This T cell receptor (beta chain) was recovered during a study of shared clonotypes between healthy human individuals. CD8 cells regarded as naive lacked CD45RO, were positively chosen for CCR7, and omitted terminally differentiated effector memory CD45RA+ cells. The CDR3 totals 14 residues. The ends were cut back, 9 bases at V and 4 bases at J, with 19 bases in the middle. CDR1 is MNHEY and CDR2 is SMNVEV in the germline V gene (reference sequence). Profiling relied on immunoSEQ multiplex PCR, and the TCRdb table lists in-frame clones only, not all of them. The sample has some 800,000 clones; 80% to 95% are singletons.

This clonotype originated in a young man in good health. Sequencing used naive CD8+ T cells sorted from blood. The genes are TRBV27 and TRBJ2-7, with D tentatively TRBD2 (5 bases). The CDR3: CASGRGSTSYEQYF. In DNA, the CDR3 is TGTGCCAGTGGTCGAGGGTCGACTTCTTACGAGCAGTACTTC.